The 13 T cell receptor beta chains below come from one sample, sequenced in a study of radiation and T cells in renal cell carcinoma. Here immunoSEQ multiplex PCR was the method, and the copy in TCRdb shows in-frame clones only, minus some. Of about 62,000 clones listed, about 74% were seen once; the top ten hold approximately 6.6%. Noted time point: blood 4 weeks post-SBRT, at nephrectomy. The treatment here: 15 Gy SBRT to primary tumor, nephrectomy 4 weeks later. Specimen: blood, collected from a patient whose treatment included radiotherapy and nephrectomy. The receptors shown here come from a man aged 60 to 75 with renal cell carcinoma.

V and J are TRBV30 and TRBJ2-5; D unresolved. Per the germline V gene, CDR1 is GTSNPN and CDR2 is SVGIG (reference sequence). The CDR3 runs 14 residues. Trimming stripped 0 bases from V and 5 bases from J, with 13 bases between. Written as DNA, the CDR3 is TGTGCCTGGAGTGTACTCGCAGGTTCGGAGACCCAGTACTTC. Encoded protein: CAWSVLAGSETQYF.

The gene calls are TRBV6-5 and TRBJ2-2; 8 bases fit TRBD1. The germline V gene has CDR1 MNHEY and CDR2 SVGAGI. The CDR3 loop spans 15 amino acids. V shed 5 bases, J shed 2 bases, and the junction held 4 bases outside the gene matches. For the CDR3, the DNA is TGTGCCAGCAGTGCGGCAGGGGGCAACACCGGGGAGCTGTTTTTT. Encoded protein: CASSAAGGNTGELFF.

The chain recombines TRBV9 with TRBJ1-5; D unresolved. In germline, CDR1 is SGDLS, CDR2 YYNGEE. V was cut by 0 bases and J by 7 bases, with 14 bases left in between. This CDR3 has 15 residues. In DNA form, the CDR3 reads TGTGCCAGCAGCGTAGTTCATTCCGGGAGGCAGCCCCAGCATTTT. Its protein product is CASSVVHSGRQPQHF. Together with reference TRBV9 and TRBJ1-5, the CDR3 gives the full variable domain: DSGVTQTPKHLITATGQRVTLRCSPRSGDLSVYWYQQSLDQGLQFLIQYYNGEERAKGNILERFSAQQFPDLHSELNLSSLELGDSALYFCASSVVHSGRQPQHFGDGTRLSIL.

The sample holds a few counts of this clone. The gene calls are TRBV5-1 and TRBJ2-3; the D gene could be TRBD1 or TRBD2 (5 bases each). The CDR3 has 16 residues. CDR1 and CDR2 from the germline V gene are SGHRS and YFSETQ. The V gene lost 4 bases and the J gene lost 4 bases, with 19 bases spanning the gap. The CDR3 is CASSKKIGAGADTQYF. CDR3 DNA sequence: TGCGCCAGCAGCAAAAAGATCGGGGCCGGAGCAGATACGCAGTATTTT.

Here the CDR3 reads CASSLGSGNNEQYF. In nucleotides, the CDR3 is TGTGCCAGCAGCTTAGGTTCAGGTAACAACGAGCAGTACTTC. The genes are TRBV13 and TRBJ2-7; unclear D gene. This CDR3 spans 14 amino acids. Germline V CDR1 and CDR2: PRHDT, FYEKMQ (reference sequence). The V end lost 0 bases, the J end lost 5 bases, and 11 bases lay between the germline ends.

The rearrangement links TRBV5-1 to TRBJ2-2; D uncertain. V was cut by 2 bases and J by 6 bases, with 11 bases left in between. The CDR3 is 14 residues long. Germline CDR1 is SGHRS and CDR2 is YFSETQ. CDR3 in DNA: TGCGCCAGCAGCTTTGGGGATCGGGCCGGGGAGCTGTTTTTT. Translation: CASSFGDRAGELFF.

This chain links TRBV30 with TRBJ2-1, with D tentatively TRBD1 (6 bases). V was clipped by 1 base and J by 7 bases, with 14 bases between them. The CDR3 is made up of 14 amino acids. CDR1 and CDR2 from the germline V gene are GTSNPN and SVGIG (reference sequence). The chain's CDR3 is CAWSGYREWNEQFF. The CDR3 bases are TGTGCCTGGAGTGGTTACAGGGAATGGAATGAGCAGTTCTTC. The full variable domain, its missing parts supplied by reference TRBV30 and TRBJ2-1, is SQTIHQWPATLVQPVGSPLSLECTVEGTSNPNLYWYRQAAGRGLQLLFYSVGIGQISSEVPQNLSASRPQDRQFILSSKKLLLSDSGFYLCAWSGYREWNEQFFGPGTRLTVL.

This clone was counted once. The chain uses TRBV5-1 and TRBJ2-7; D is unresolved. CDR3 size: 15 residues. Germline V gene sequence: CDR1 SGHRS, CDR2 YFSETQ. Between the trimmed V and J ends, which lost 0 bases and 6 bases, there was a span of 16 bases. The CDR3 here is CASSLAAREQLEQYV. For the CDR3, the DNA is TGCGCCAGCAGCTTGGCGGCAAGGGAACAACTCGAGCAGTACGTC.

The chain uses TRBV14 and TRBJ2-3; TRBD2 matches 10 bases. The CDR3 is made up of 15 amino acids. The V and J ends lost 0 bases and 11 bases, in that order; junction bases with no gene match: 8. The V gene's germline CDR1 is SGHDN and CDR2 FVKESK. The CDR3 spells CASSQDLQAGGRQYF. CDR3 DNA: TGTGCCAGCAGCCAAGATCTTCAAGCGGGGGGGCGGCAGTATTTT.

V and J are TRBV5-1 and TRBJ2-7; perhaps TRBD2 as D (6 bases). The germline gives CDR1 SGHRS, CDR2 YFSETQ. This CDR3 has 13 amino acids. V lost 2 bases, J lost 6 bases, and 12 bases lay in between. CDR3 amino acids: CASSFVDGGEQYF. The CDR3 coding sequence is TGCGCCAGCAGCTTTGTGGACGGGGGCGAGCAGTACTTC.

This clone was found a few times. The chain employs TRBV14 and TRBJ1-4; D is unresolved. This CDR3 spans 17 amino acids. The ends were cut back, 3 bases at V and 6 bases at J, with 20 bases in the middle. Germline V gives CDR1 SGHDN, CDR2 FVKESK. The CDR3 region has the DNA TGTGCCAGCAGCCAGGTCAATGATATGCGGACGTATGAAAAACTGTTTTTT. It codes for CASSQVNDMRTYEKLFF.

V is TRBV19 and J is TRBJ2-2, with TRBD1 matching over 11 bases. CDR1 and CDR2 (germline): LNHDA, SQIVND (reference sequence). With V trimmed by 5 bases and J by 6 bases, 5 bases remained unmatched. The CDR3 sequence is 15 residues long. In nucleotides, the CDR3 is TGTGCCAGTAGTTCAGGACAGGGGGCTGCCGGGGAGCTGTTTTTT. It yields the protein CASSSGQGAAGELFF. The full variable domain, completed using reference TRBV19 and TRBJ2-2, is DGGITQSPKYLFRKEGQNVTLSCEQNLNHDAMYWYRQDPGQGLRLIYYSQIVNDFQKGDIAEGYSVSREKKESFPLTVTSAQKNPTAFYLCASSSGQGAAGELFFGEGSRLTVL.

The gene calls are TRBV5-4 and TRBJ2-5, with 10 bases lining up with TRBD2. Germline lookup yields CDR1 SGHNT and CDR2 YYREEE (reference sequence). The CDR3 is made up of 16 amino acids. V dropped 3 bases and J dropped 1; count of bases not matched to a gene: 6. The CDR3 DNA follows: TGTGCCAGCAGCTCGGGGACTAGCGCAACCCAAGAGACCCAGTACTTC. Its protein is CASSSGTSATQETQYF.